This T cell receptor beta chain appears in the sequencing data of a study of shared clonotypes between healthy human individuals. The germline V gene has CDR1 SNHLY and CDR2 FYNNEI. The CDR3 contains 12 residues. With 5 bases removed from V and 5 bases from J, the gap between germline ends came to 8 bases. Sequencing was performed with immunoSEQ multiplex PCR; in TCRdb, only in-frame clones are kept and a portion is missing. The sample shows over a million clones, approximately 98.5% of them seen only once. The V and J genes are TRBV2 and TRBJ2-3; the D gene is possibly TRBD2 (5 bases). Sequencing used naive CD4+ T cells sorted from blood. Subset here: CD45RA+ positively selected. The TCR comes from a young man in good health. The CDR3 region is CASSSDLDTQYF. CDR3 DNA sequence: TGTGCCAGCAGTTCGGACTTAGATACGCAGTATTTT.